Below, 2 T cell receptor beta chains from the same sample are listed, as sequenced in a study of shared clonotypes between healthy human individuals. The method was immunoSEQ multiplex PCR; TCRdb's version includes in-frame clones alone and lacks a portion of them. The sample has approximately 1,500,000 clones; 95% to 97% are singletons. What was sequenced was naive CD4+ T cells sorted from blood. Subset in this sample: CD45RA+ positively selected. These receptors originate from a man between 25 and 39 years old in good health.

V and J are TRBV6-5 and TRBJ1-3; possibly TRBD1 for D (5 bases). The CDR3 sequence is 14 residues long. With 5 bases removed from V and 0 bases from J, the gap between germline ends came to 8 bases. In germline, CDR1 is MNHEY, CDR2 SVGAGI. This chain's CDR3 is CASSRQSSGNTIYF. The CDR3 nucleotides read TGTGCCAGCAGTAGACAGAGCTCTGGAAACACCATATATTTT.

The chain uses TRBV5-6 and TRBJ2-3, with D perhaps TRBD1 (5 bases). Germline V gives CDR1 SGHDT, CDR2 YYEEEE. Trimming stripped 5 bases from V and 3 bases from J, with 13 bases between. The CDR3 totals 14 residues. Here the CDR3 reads CASRVEQATDTQYF. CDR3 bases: TGTGCCAGCAGAGTGGAACAGGCGACAGATACGCAGTATTTT.